The clone carrying this T cell receptor (beta chain) was detected only once. The junction departs from germline at one end; a sequencing error may be responsible. The sample belongs to a study of T cell repertoires in cytomegalovirus infection. CDR1 and CDR2 (germline): MNHNY, SVGAGI (reference sequence). The length of the CDR3 is 15 residues. Via MiXCR, TCRdb re-called the reads, giving one row per CDR3 protein. The data contain about 440,000 distinct CDR3 sequences, approximately 31% of them seen just once; the ten biggest clones take up 12% to 15%. The receptor was derived from a human donor in good health (CMV status not recorded). Some clones in this sample may be carry-over from other donors' samples. The chain carries TRBV6-6 and TRBJ1-6; TRBD1 aligns across 7 bases. Sequenced material: PBMCs. The CDR3 is CASSPPGQRNSPHHF. For the CDR3, the DNA is TGTGCCAGCAGTCCCCCGGGACAGCGGAATTCACCCCACCACTTT.